This TCR beta chain stems from a study of Tregs in tolerant kidney transplant recipients. Study-level points and caveats: No direct test of biological reproducibility was done here. Findings come from small patient numbers and require larger validation. Tregs expanded with activated donor B cells seemed most donor-specific.

CDR3 size: 14 residues. V shed 1 base and J shed 3 bases, with 10 bases lying between them. Germline V CDR1 and CDR2: SGHNT, YENEEA. On this clone: Its specificity is unknown.

TCRdb keeps only in-frame clones here, not all; method: immunoSEQ multiplex PCR. The table lists about 88,000 clones, roughly nine tenths of them singletons. CD4+CD25+CD127- Tregs, CD4+CD25- non-Tregs, CD4 and CD8 cells were sorted. The chain is built from TRBV11-3 and TRBJ2-7; tentatively, D is TRBD2 (5 bases). Specimen: CD8+ T cells from blood. The TCR comes from a human donor in good health. CDR3 protein: CASSLAPGSYEQYF. The CDR3 nucleotides read TGTGCCAGCAGCTTAGCTCCGGGGAGCTACGAGCAGTACTTC. Variable domain in full (rest from reference TRBV11-3 and TRBJ2-7): EAGVVQSPRYKIIEKKQPVAFWCNPISGHNTLYWYLQNLGQGPELLIRYENEEAVDDSQLPKDRFSAERLKGVDSTLKIQPAELGDSAVYLCASSLAPGSYEQYFGPGTRLTVT.